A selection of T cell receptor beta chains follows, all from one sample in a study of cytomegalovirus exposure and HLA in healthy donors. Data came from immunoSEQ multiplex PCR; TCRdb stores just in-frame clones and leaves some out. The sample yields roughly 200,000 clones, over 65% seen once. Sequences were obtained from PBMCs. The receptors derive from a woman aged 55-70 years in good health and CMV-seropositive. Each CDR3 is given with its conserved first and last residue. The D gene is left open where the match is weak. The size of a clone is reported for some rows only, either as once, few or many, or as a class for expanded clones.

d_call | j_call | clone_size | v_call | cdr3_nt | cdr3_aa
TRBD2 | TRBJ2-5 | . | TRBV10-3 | TGTGCCATCAGTGGGGGGGAGGGGGAGACCCAGTACTTC | CAISGGEGETQYF
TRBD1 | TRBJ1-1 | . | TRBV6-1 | TGTGCCAGCAGTCCCCGGACAGGGGGGAATACTGAAGCTTTCTTT | CASSPRTGGNTEAFF
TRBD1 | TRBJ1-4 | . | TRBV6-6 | TGTGCCAGCAGTGACACAGGGGTTCGGGAAAAACTGTTTTTT | CASSDTGVREKLFF
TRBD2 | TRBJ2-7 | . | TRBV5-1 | TGCGCCAGCAGCGAAAGCGGGGTGTACTCCTACGAGCAGTACTTC | CASSESGVYSYEQYF
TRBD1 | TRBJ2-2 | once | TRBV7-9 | TGTGCCAGCACCGCGAGGGGGCTCTCGGACACCGGGGAGCTGTTTTTT | CASTARGLSDTGELFF
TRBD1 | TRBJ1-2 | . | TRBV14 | TGTGCCAGCAGCCACCAGACAGGGGTAAACTATGGCTACACCTTC | CASSHQTGVNYGYTF
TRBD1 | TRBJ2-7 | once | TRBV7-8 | TGTGCCAGCAGCTTAAGCGGACAGGGCGGCGAGCAGTACTTC | CASSLSGQGGEQYF
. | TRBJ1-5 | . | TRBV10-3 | TGTGCCAGCGGTACGGCAAGCAATCAGCCCCAGCATTTT | CASGTASNQPQHF
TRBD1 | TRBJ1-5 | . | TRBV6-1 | TGTGCCAGCAGTACGGACAGGGTAAGCAATCAGCCCCAGCATTTT | CASSTDRVSNQPQHF
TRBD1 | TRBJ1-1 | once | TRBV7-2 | TGTGCCAGCACTTCGACAGGGGCGAACACTGAAGCTTTCTTT | CASTSTGANTEAFF
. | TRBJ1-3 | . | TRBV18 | TGTGCCAGCTCACCAGGACAAGTCACTGGAAACACCATATATTTT | CASSPGQVTGNTIYF
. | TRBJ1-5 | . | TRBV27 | TGTGCCAGCAGTTTAAAAGGAGCAATTCAGCCCCAGCATTTT | CASSLKGAIQPQHF
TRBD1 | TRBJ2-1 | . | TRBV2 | TGTGCCAGCGACGATCAGGGGGCGCGTATCTTCAATGAGCAGTTCTTC | CASDDQGARIFNEQFF
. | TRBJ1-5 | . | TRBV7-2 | TGTGCCAGCAGCTACGGGAGATCGAATAGCAATCAGCCCCAGCATTTT | CASSYGRSNSNQPQHF
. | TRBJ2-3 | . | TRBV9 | TGTGCCAGCAGCGTACAGGGCACAGATACGCAGTATTTT | CASSVQGTDTQYF
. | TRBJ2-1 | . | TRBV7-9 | TGTGCCAGCAGCTTAGTAGACAATGAGCAGTTCTTC | CASSLVDNEQFF
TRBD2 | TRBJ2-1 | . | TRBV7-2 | TGTGCCAGCAGCCCGGGGACTAGGATTTCTCCCTACAATGAGCAGTTCTTC | CASSPGTRISPYNEQFF
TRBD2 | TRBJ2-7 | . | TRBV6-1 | TGTGCCAGCAGTGTCGGGACTAGGGGTTACGAGCAGTACTTC | CASSVGTRGYEQYF
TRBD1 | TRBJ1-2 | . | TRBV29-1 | TGCAGCGTTGAAAGACAGGGTTATGGCTACACCTTC | CSVERQGYGYTF
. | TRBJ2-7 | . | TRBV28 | TGTGCCAGCAGTTTACCGGGAGCTCCAGGTCGCGAGCAGTACTTC | CASSLPGAPGREQYF
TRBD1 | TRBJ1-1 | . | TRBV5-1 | TGCGCCAGCGATCCCACAGGGGACACTGAAGCTTTCTTT | CASDPTGDTEAFF
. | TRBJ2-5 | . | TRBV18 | TGTGCCAGCTCACCATTCCCGGGCCAAGAGACCCAGTACTTC | CASSPFPGQETQYF
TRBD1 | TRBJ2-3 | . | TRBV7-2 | TGTGCCAGCAGCTTGGGGACAGTTTACACAGATACGCAGTATTTT | CASSLGTVYTDTQYF
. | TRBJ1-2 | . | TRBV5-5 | TGTGCCAGCAGCATAATAACAGGGCCGGGCTACACCTTC | CASSIITGPGYTF
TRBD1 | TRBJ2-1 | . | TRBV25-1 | TGTGCCAGCACTACTCCGGGACAGGGAATCAGTGAGCAGTTCTTC | CASTTPGQGISEQFF
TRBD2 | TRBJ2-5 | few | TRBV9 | TGTGCCAGCAGCTACGGACTAGCGGGGGTTAGAGAGACCCAGTACTTC | CASSYGLAGVRETQYF
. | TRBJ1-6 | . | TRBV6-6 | TGTGCCAGCAGTTCCATGTTAAGCAATAATTCACCCCTCCACTTT | CASSSMLSNNSPLHF
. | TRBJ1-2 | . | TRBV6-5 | TGTGCCAGCAGTTTCCGCCGGGACTCTTTCTATGGCTACACCTTC | CASSFRRDSFYGYTF
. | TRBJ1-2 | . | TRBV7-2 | TGTGCCAGCAGCCCCGGACAGAATTATGGCTACACCTTC | CASSPGQNYGYTF
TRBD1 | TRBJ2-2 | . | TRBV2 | TGTGCCAGCAGGGCAGACAGGGATCGGGGGCTGTTTTTT | CASRADRDRGLFF
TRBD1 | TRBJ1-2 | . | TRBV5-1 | TGCGCCAGCAGCCTGGGACAGCCCCAGGAGGGCTACACCTTC | CASSLGQPQEGYTF
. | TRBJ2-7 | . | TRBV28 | TGTGCCAGCAGGATCGGACAGCACTACGAGCAGTACTTC | CASRIGQHYEQYF
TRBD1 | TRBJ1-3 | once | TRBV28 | TGTGCCAGCAGCCGTTGGTCAGGGGGTACTGGAAACACCATATATTTT | CASSRWSGGTGNTIYF